This T cell receptor (beta chain) was profiled in a study of T cell responses to AZD1222 COVID-19 vaccine. Study information: Investigators merged groups given second doses at roughly 4 or roughly 12 weeks.

Concerning this clone: Antigen unknown.

Profiled with immunoSEQ multiplex PCR; TCRdb holds only in-frame clones, not every one. This repertoire shows about 140,000 clones, over 75% found once; its top ten account for under 9.5%. Study-wide results and caveats: Most donors were white British, females outnumbered males, and clonal diversity was possibly underestimated. CD4 TCRs associated with vaccination spanned spike, dominating at 160-218 and 743-854.

The source material was peripheral blood, sampled on day 0 of AZD1222 vaccination. The receptor comes from an adult in good health.

The CDR3 region is CASSLGGGYEQFF. The CDR3 DNA sequence: TGTGCCAGCAGCTTGGGCGGGGGCTATGAGCAGTTCTTC. The rearrangement links TRBV5-4 to TRBJ2-1; D is perhaps TRBD2 (7 bases). With 0 bases removed from V and 8 bases from J, the gap between germline ends came to 9 bases. Per the germline V gene, CDR1 is SGHNT and CDR2 is YYREEE (reference sequence). The CDR3 is made up of 13 amino acids.